The 15 T cell receptor beta chains in this list originate from one sample, sequenced in a study of Ad26.COV2.S vaccination and SARS-CoV-2 variants. Only in-frame clones appear in the TCRdb table, and some are missing; sequencing was by immunoSEQ multiplex PCR. This sample has more than 250,000 clones, with around 87% found just once. Treatment noted: around 19 received Ad26.COV2.S at low or high dose, single or two shots; about 5 received placebo; per-sample allocation not given. Sampling was done on day 63 after the first vaccine or placebo injection. The sequences come from peripheral blood, collected in a trial of Ad26.COV2.S vaccine versus placebo. Receptors were obtained from a person between 18 and 65 years old who received the Ad26.COV2.S COVID-19 vaccine or a placebo.

The rearrangement uses TRBV27 and TRBJ2-7; weak D call: TRBD1 (5 bases). Germline loops: CDR1 MNHEY, CDR2 SMNVEV (reference sequence). Between the trimmed V and J ends, which lost 1 base and 7 bases, there was a span of 14 bases. The CDR3 is 14 amino acids. The CDR3 spells CASSLLAGFTEQYF. The CDR3 coding sequence is TGTGCCAGCAGTTTATTAGCAGGGTTTACAGAGCAGTACTTC.

V and J are TRBV29-1 and TRBJ2-6, with a weak D call TRBD1 (5 bases). Per germline, CDR1 SQVTM and CDR2 ANQGSEA. Trimming pared 6 bases from V and 0 bases from J, leaving 9 bases between. This CDR3 is built from 14 residues. Here the CDR3 reads CSVRTGSGANVLTF. The CDR3 DNA sequence: TGCAGCGTCCGAACAGGCTCTGGGGCCAACGTCCTGACTTTC.

The chain combines TRBV3-1 (or the pseudogene TRBV3-2) with TRBJ2-1, with D perhaps matching TRBD1 (6 bases). Per germline, CDR1 LGHDT and CDR2 YNNKEL (reference sequence). V was pared by 3 bases and J by 2 bases, with 11 bases between. The CDR3 runs 15 residues. The CDR3 nucleotides are TGTGCCAGCAGCCAGGGGGCGGGTACCTACAATGAGCAGTTCTTC. Its translation is CASSQGAGTYNEQFF.

This chain links TRBV5-4 with TRBJ2-5, with 8 bases aligning to TRBD1. V shed 2 bases, J shed 5 bases, and the junction held 14 bases outside the gene matches. CDR3 length: 17 residues. Germline lookup yields CDR1 SGHNT and CDR2 YYREEE (reference sequence). The CDR3 DNA follows: TGTGCCAGCAGCTTAGGACAGGGACCGGGGGCAGGGGAGACCCAGTACTTC. This gives the protein CASSLGQGPGAGETQYF. Filled out from reference TRBV5-4 and TRBJ2-5, the complete variable domain reads ETGVTQSPTHLIKTRGQQVTLRCSSQSGHNTVSWYQQALGQGPQFIFQYYREEENGRGNFPPRFSGLQFPNYSSELNVNALELDDSALYLCASSLGQGPGAGETQYFGPGTRLLVL.

The V gene is TRBV5-6, the J gene TRBJ1-2, with D uncertain. V dropped 4 bases and J dropped 8 bases, with 12 bases sitting between them. Germline CDR1 reads SGHDT; CDR2 reads YYEEEE. The CDR3 covers 12 residues. The CDR3 DNA is TGTGCCAGCAGCATCGTACCCGGGGGCTACACCTTC. Encoded protein: CASSIVPGGYTF. The full variable domain, rest sourced from reference TRBV5-6 and TRBJ1-2, is DAGVTQSPTHLIKTRGQQVTLRCSPKSGHDTVSWYQQALGQGPQFIFQYYEEEERQRGNFPDRFSGHQFPNYSSELNVNALLLGDSALYLCASSIVPGGYTFGSGTRLTVV.

The genes are TRBV5-6 and TRBJ2-1, with TRBD2 identical over 8 bases. The CDR3 is 16 amino acids. J gave up 4 bases and V 0 bases, and 6 bases lay outside the gene matches. Germline V gene lookup returns CDR1 SGHDT and CDR2 YYEEEE. The CDR3 coding sequence is TGTGCCAGCAGCTTGGCGCTAGCGGGCCAATACAATGAGCAGTTCTTC. This encodes CASSLALAGQYNEQFF.

V gene TRBV19 combines with J gene TRBJ1-6, with 7 positions matching TRBD1. This CDR3 has 18 amino acids. Germline-derived CDR1 and CDR2 are LNHDA and SQIVND (reference sequence). J gave up 4 bases and V 4 bases, and 13 bases lay outside the gene matches. The CDR3 DNA reads TGTGCCAGTAGTACTTATGGACAGGCCGGGAGTTATAATTCACCCCTCCACTTT. Protein product: CASSTYGQAGSYNSPLHF.

The rearrangement links TRBV19 to TRBJ2-1; tentative D call: TRBD2 (6 bases). The germline V and J ends were trimmed by 5 bases and 6 bases, with 17 bases remaining between them. CDR1 and CDR2 from the germline V gene are LNHDA and SQIVND (reference sequence). The CDR3 is 15 amino acids. CDR3 sequence (DNA): TGTGCCAGTAGTCCCCGGCGGGATGTAGGCAATGAGCAGTTCTTC. Residues: CASSPRRDVGNEQFF.

CDR3 loop: CAISDPGGREVFEQYF. CDR3 DNA: TGTGCCATCAGTGACCCCGGTGGGCGGGAGGTCTTCGAGCAGTACTTC. The V gene is TRBV10-3, the J gene TRBJ2-7; 8 bases line up with TRBD2. The CDR3 has 16 amino acids. V was clipped by 3 bases and J by 6 bases; unmatched bases: 13. Germline values: CDR1 ENHRY, CDR2 SYGVKD.

V gene TRBV7-6 combines with J gene TRBJ2-5; D remains unclear. The CDR3 spans 13 residues. In germline, CDR1 is SGHVS, CDR2 FNYEAQ. Deletions cut 1 base from V and 5 bases from J, with 8 bases between. CDR3 protein: CASSLGAVETQYF. The CDR3 region has the DNA TGTGCCAGCAGCTTAGGGGCTGTGGAGACCCAGTACTTC.

This chain uses TRBV30 with TRBJ2-7; D may be TRBD2 (5 bases). Germline assignment: CDR1 GTSNPN and CDR2 SVGIG (reference sequence). The CDR3 runs 13 residues. Trimming shortened V by 2 bases and J by 6 bases, and 14 bases separated the two germline ends. CDR3 nucleotides: TGTGCCTGGAGTCATAGGACTGCGGGCGAGCAGTACTTC. Its translation: CAWSHRTAGEQYF.

The chain joins TRBV5-1 to TRBJ2-2; D is unclear. The CDR3 extends over 14 amino acids. Trimming pared 0 bases from V and 3 bases from J, leaving 6 bases between. Germline CDR1 and CDR2: SGHRS and YFSETQ. CDR3 bases: TGCGCCAGCAGCTTGGTGGGGTACACCGGGGAGCTGTTTTTT. Translating gives CASSLVGYTGELFF. Combining the CDR3 with reference TRBV5-1 and TRBJ2-2 gives the whole variable domain KAGVTQTPRYLIKTRGQQVTLSCSPISGHRSVSWYQQTPGQGLQFLFEYFSETQRNKGNFPGRFSGRQFSNSRSEMNVSTLELGDSALYLCASSLVGYTGELFFGEGSRLTVL.

V is TRBV11-2 and J is TRBJ2-7; 14 nucleotides match TRBD2. CDR3 length: 15 residues. The V and J ends lost 3 bases and 5 bases, in that order; junction bases with no gene match: 3. Germline V gene data show CDR1 as SGHAT and CDR2 as FQNNGV. The CDR3 bases are TGTGCCAGCAGCTTTAGACTAGCGGGAGGGGACGAGCAGTACTTC. It specifies CASSFRLAGGDEQYF.

This clone was recorded only once. The chain recombines TRBV6-6 with TRBJ1-2, with 8 bases aligning to TRBD1. V lost 6 bases, J lost 8 bases, and 5 bases stayed unmatched. This CDR3 is 12 amino acids long. Germline values: CDR1 MNHNY, CDR2 SVGAGI (reference sequence). Here the CDR3 reads CASSLDRGGYTF. The CDR3 region has the DNA TGTGCCAGCAGCCTAGACAGGGGAGGCTACACCTTC.

The chain couples TRBV7-7 to TRBJ2-1, with TRBD2 matching 14 bases. The germline CDR1 and CDR2 sequences are SSHAT and FNYEAQ (reference sequence). V was clipped by 3 bases and J by 6 bases; unmatched bases: 4. The CDR3 runs to 16 residues. The CDR3 is CASSLGLAGAGNEQFF. CDR3 DNA: TGTGCCAGCAGCTTGGGACTAGCGGGAGCGGGCAATGAGCAGTTCTTC.